This entry features one T cell receptor beta chain sequence. No antigen is known for it. The data are from a study of response to subunit inactivated influenza vaccine. Study findings and constraints: Authors suggested each seasonal flu vaccination may recruit only limited numbers of new T cells.

TCRdb independently ran MiXCR on the RT-PCR reads; one entry per CDR3 protein. Seen here are 200,000 to 300,000 distinct CDR3 sequences, 12% observed once, and the top ten hold approximately 7.8%. V trimming: 4 bases; J trimming: 4 bases; junction bases outside the gene matches: 9. Germline CDR1 reads SEHNR; CDR2 reads FQNEAQ (reference sequence). The CDR3 sequence is 16 residues long. The chain recombines TRBV7-9 with TRBJ2-2; 7 bases agree with TRBD1. The material sequenced was non-naive T cells sorted from PBMCs, taken around two weeks before vaccination. The TCR sequence derives from a man aged 50 to 60 who received an inactivated influenza vaccine. The CDR3 bases are TGTGCCAGCAGCTCTCCGAGGGCAGGGGGCACCGGGGAGCTGTTTTTT. Translated: CASSSPRAGGTGELFF.